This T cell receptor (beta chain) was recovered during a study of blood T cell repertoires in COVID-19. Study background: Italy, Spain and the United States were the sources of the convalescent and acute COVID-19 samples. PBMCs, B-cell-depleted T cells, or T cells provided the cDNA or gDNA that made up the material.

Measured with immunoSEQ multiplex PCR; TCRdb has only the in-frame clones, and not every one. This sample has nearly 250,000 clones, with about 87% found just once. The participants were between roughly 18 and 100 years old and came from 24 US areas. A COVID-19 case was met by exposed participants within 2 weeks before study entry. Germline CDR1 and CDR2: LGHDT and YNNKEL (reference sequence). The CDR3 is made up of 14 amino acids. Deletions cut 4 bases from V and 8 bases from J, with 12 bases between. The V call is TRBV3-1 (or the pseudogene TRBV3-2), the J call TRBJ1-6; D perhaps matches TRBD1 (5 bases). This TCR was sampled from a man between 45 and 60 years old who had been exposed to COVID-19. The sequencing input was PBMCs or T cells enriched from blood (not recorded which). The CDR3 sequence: CASSPSGGDSPLHF. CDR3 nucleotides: TGTGCCAGCAGCCCATCCGGGGGAGATTCACCCCTCCACTTT.